This TCR beta chain was observed in a study of blood T cell repertoires in COVID-19. Sequenced by immunoSEQ multiplex PCR; TCRdb stores in-frame clones only, minus some. The sample has roughly 330,000 clones; 70% to 90% are singletons. The V gene's germline CDR1 is SGHRS and CDR2 YFSETQ. This CDR3 is built from 17 residues. V dropped 4 bases and J dropped 7 bases, with 27 bases sitting between them. The gene calls are TRBV5-1 and TRBJ2-7; D is unresolved. The receptor comes from a woman aged 25 to 39 who had recovered from COVID-19. Sequencing was carried out using PBMCs or T cells enriched from blood (not recorded which). The CDR3 protein is CASSPGPLVRLVWEQYF. The CDR3 DNA follows: TGCGCCAGCAGCCCCGGCCCTCTAGTACGATTGGTATGGGAGCAGTACTTC.